This T cell receptor beta chain was obtained from a study of shared clonotypes between healthy human individuals. Assay used: immunoSEQ multiplex PCR; TCRdb lists only in-frame clones, some missing. The table lists approximately 2,300,000 clones, about nine tenths of them singletons. From germline, CDR1 is LNHDA and CDR2 SQIVND (reference sequence). Losses at the gene ends were 4 bases for V and 1 base for J; bases not matched to a gene: 7. CDR3 length: 15 residues. The specimen was naive CD4+ T cells from PBMCs. Subset: CD45RA+ positively selected. The TCR comes from a young man in good health. Some clones in this sample may be carry-over from other donors' samples. The chain links TRBV19 to TRBJ2-7; 7 bases are a match to TRBD2. The CDR3 DNA follows: TGTGCCAGTAGTAGGGAGGGGCGCCGGTCCTACGAGCAGTACTTC. Its translation: CASSREGRRSYEQYF.